This TCR beta chain comes out of a study of CD8 T cells in ankylosing spondylitis. Findings of the study overall: Disease-linked clones were CD8+ and relatively rare in peripheral blood. For ankylosing spondylitis blood, a TCR beta motif of fewer than 10 highly homologous variants appeared characteristic.

This clonotype was detected ten times or more. Its antigen is not identified. The CDR3 loop spans 14 amino acids. V was pared by 9 bases and J by 5 bases, with 12 bases of the junction left unmatched. Using its own MiXCR run on the 5' RACE reads, TCRdb lists one record per CDR3 protein. The data hold about 200,000 distinct CDR3 sequences, with 5.5% to 7.5% observed a single time. The chain uses TRBV12-3 or TRBV12-4 and TRBJ2-5; the match to TRBD2 covers 7 bases. The sequence derives from a male donor with ankylosing spondylitis. What was sequenced was blood, either unsorted or a sorted T cell fraction (not recorded which). This CDR3 is CASRSVREGETQYF. The CDR3 DNA follows: TGTGCCAGTCGGTCCGTTAGGGAGGGGGAGACCCAGTACTTC.